This T cell receptor (beta chain) was observed in a study of quantifying T cell responses using KT2 cells. At the level of the study: cDNA was made from DNase-treated RNA using alpha and beta constant primers. General observations from the study: KT2 sequence counts showed saturation when very many KT2 cells were spiked in.

An oligo carrying a UMI was ligated to the cDNA 3' end. An equimolar mix of RC1.1 and RC1.2 primed the beta chain across TRBC1 and TRBC2. MiXCR, applied by TCRdb to the UMI-ligation and nested PCR reads, yields one record per CDR3 protein. Here the sample spans around 50,000 distinct CDR3 sequences, around 10% being singletons. Many counts were recorded for this clonotype. Its target is not known. The sequence was obtained from a human donor. The sequenced material came from PBMCs spiked with cells of the T cell clone KT2.

The CDR3 protein is CASSQRNRGDTEAFF. The CDR3 DNA follows: TGTGCCAGCAGCCAAAGAAACAGGGGTGACACTGAAGCTTTCTTT. The J gene is TRBJ1-1, the V gene TRBV14; 7 nucleotides align to TRBD1. Looked up from germline, CDR1 is SGHDN and CDR2 is FVKESK. The CDR3 is 15 amino acids. J lost 3 bases, V lost 2 bases, and 6 bases had no gene match.